This TCR beta chain was obtained from a study of breast tumors, draining lymph nodes, adjacent tissues. The length of the CDR3 is 15 residues. Losses at the gene ends were 5 bases for V and 3 bases for J; bases not matched to a gene: 9. Using its own MiXCR run on the multiplex PCR reads, TCRdb lists one record per CDR3 protein. This table holds some 66,000 distinct CDR3 sequences, less than 60% found once. Regarding this clonotype: Its antigen is not identified.

Study-level points and caveats: The data were judged consistent with most tumor T cells coming from lymph node and expanding in tumor. Compared with lymph nodes, tumors were less diverse; compared with nontumor tissue, more. Luminal-like breast cancer showed significantly higher tumor–nontumor repertoire similarity than basal-like.

The sequence derives from a female donor with breast cancer. Some clones in this sample may be carry-over from other donors' samples. Source material: breast tumor tissue. The chain is built from TRBV12-3 or TRBV12-4 and TRBJ2-7; 8 nucleotides align to TRBD2. CDR3 nucleotides: TGTGCCAGCAGTCGAGGGGTAGCGGGAATCTACGAGCAGTACTTC. Its translation: CASSRGVAGIYEQYF.